One sample yielded the 6 T cell receptor beta chains listed below, sequenced in a study of T cell responses to AZD1222 COVID-19 vaccine. The data were produced by immunoSEQ multiplex PCR, yet TCRdb's version contains in-frame clones alone and is incomplete. The table shows about 140,000 clones, with 90% occurring only once. The material was peripheral blood, obtained 28 days after the second AZD1222 dose. These receptors all stem from an adult who received the AZD1222 COVID-19 vaccine.

The gene calls are TRBV5-4 and TRBJ1-2; 9 bases fit TRBD1. The germline V gene encodes CDR1 SGHNT and CDR2 YYREEE (reference sequence). CDR3 length: 14 residues. V shed 4 bases and J 5 bases; nucleotides not matched to a gene: 6. CDR3 residues: CASSPDRGRYGYTF. The CDR3 bases are TGTGCCAGCAGCCCCGACAGGGGGAGGTATGGCTACACCTTC. The full variable domain, its missing parts supplied by reference TRBV5-4 and TRBJ1-2, is ETGVTQSPTHLIKTRGQQVTLRCSSQSGHNTVSWYQQALGQGPQFIFQYYREEENGRGNFPPRFSGLQFPNYSSELNVNALELDDSALYLCASSPDRGRYGYTFGSGTRLTVV.

This chain connects TRBV12-3 or TRBV12-4 to TRBJ1-6, with D unclear. V gave up 3 bases and J gave up 7 bases, with 7 bases separating them. CDR3 size: 13 residues. CDR3 bases: TGTGCCAGCAGTTTGGCCGCGAATTCACCCCTCCACTTT. Translated, it gives CASSLAANSPLHF.

This clone was recorded a few times. The chain employs TRBV7-9 and TRBJ1-3; D remains ambiguous. The V and J ends lost 3 bases and 2 bases respectively, with 11 bases between them. Looked up from germline, CDR1 is SEHNR and CDR2 is FQNEAQ (reference sequence). The CDR3 spans 15 residues. The CDR3 reads CASSFRDVTGNTIYF. CDR3 bases: TGTGCCAGCAGCTTCCGGGATGTTACTGGAAACACCATATATTTT. The full variable domain, in which reference TRBV7-9 and TRBJ1-3 provide the parts outside the CDR3, is DTGVSQNPRHKITKRGQNVTFRCDPISEHNRLYWYRQTLGQGPEFLTYFQNEAQLEKSRLLSDRFSAERPKGSFSTLEIQRTEQGDSAMYLCASSFRDVTGNTIYFGEGSWLTVV.

CDR3 in DNA: TGTGCCAGCAGTGAACAGACGGGGGGCGCGTCCGGCTACACCTTC. It yields the protein CASSEQTGGASGYTF. This chain joins TRBV2 and TRBJ1-2; D is possibly TRBD1 (6 bases). CDR1 SNHLY and CDR2 FYNNEI come from the germline V gene. With 2 bases removed from V and 8 bases from J, the gap between germline ends came to 18 bases. This CDR3 is built from 15 residues. Combining the CDR3 with reference TRBV2 and TRBJ1-2 gives the whole variable domain EPEVTQTPSHQVTQMGQEVILRCVPISNHLYFYWYRQILGQKVEFLVSFYNNEISEKSEIFDDQFSVERPDGSNFTLKIRSTKLEDSAMYFCASSEQTGGASGYTFGSGTRLTVV.

This chain connects TRBV4-3 to TRBJ2-2, with a possible D match to TRBD2 (6 bases). This CDR3 region has 16 residues. The germline gives CDR1 LGHNA, CDR2 YSLEER. V dropped 4 bases and J dropped 4 bases, with 16 bases sitting between them. The CDR3 sequence: CASSRENGGTTGELFF. CDR3 nucleotide sequence: TGCGCCAGCAGCCGGGAAAACGGAGGGACCACCGGGGAGCTGTTTTTT.

This clone was recorded once. V usage is TRBV10-1 and J usage is TRBJ2-2; D is undetermined. The V end lost 3 bases, the J end lost 10 bases, and 18 bases lay between the germline ends. Looked up from germline, CDR1 is WNHNN and CDR2 is SYGVQD (reference sequence). The CDR3 sequence is 15 residues long. CDR3 bases: TGCGCCAGCAGTGATCACGAAACTTGGGCGGAGGAGCTGTTTTTT. Amino acid sequence: CASSDHETWAEELFF.